This entry features one T cell receptor beta chain sequence. Measured with immunoSEQ multiplex PCR; TCRdb has only the in-frame clones, and not every one. The profile shows 75,000 to 100,000 clones, about nine tenths of them singletons. Germline V gene lookup returns CDR1 WNHNN and CDR2 SYGVQD (reference sequence). This CDR3 is built from 17 residues. The junction had 5 bases not matched to a gene; V was cut back by 6 bases and J by 3 bases. The source of the sample is a study of T cell responses to AZD1222 COVID-19 vaccine. V and J are TRBV10-1 and TRBJ2-1, with 16 bases that match TRBD2. Specimen: peripheral blood, collected on day 0 of AZD1222 vaccination. The receptor was derived from an adult in good health. The CDR3 nucleotides read TGCGCCAGCAGGGGGGGACTAGCGGGAGGGGACTACAATGAGCAGTTCTTC. Its translation is CASRGGLAGGDYNEQFF.